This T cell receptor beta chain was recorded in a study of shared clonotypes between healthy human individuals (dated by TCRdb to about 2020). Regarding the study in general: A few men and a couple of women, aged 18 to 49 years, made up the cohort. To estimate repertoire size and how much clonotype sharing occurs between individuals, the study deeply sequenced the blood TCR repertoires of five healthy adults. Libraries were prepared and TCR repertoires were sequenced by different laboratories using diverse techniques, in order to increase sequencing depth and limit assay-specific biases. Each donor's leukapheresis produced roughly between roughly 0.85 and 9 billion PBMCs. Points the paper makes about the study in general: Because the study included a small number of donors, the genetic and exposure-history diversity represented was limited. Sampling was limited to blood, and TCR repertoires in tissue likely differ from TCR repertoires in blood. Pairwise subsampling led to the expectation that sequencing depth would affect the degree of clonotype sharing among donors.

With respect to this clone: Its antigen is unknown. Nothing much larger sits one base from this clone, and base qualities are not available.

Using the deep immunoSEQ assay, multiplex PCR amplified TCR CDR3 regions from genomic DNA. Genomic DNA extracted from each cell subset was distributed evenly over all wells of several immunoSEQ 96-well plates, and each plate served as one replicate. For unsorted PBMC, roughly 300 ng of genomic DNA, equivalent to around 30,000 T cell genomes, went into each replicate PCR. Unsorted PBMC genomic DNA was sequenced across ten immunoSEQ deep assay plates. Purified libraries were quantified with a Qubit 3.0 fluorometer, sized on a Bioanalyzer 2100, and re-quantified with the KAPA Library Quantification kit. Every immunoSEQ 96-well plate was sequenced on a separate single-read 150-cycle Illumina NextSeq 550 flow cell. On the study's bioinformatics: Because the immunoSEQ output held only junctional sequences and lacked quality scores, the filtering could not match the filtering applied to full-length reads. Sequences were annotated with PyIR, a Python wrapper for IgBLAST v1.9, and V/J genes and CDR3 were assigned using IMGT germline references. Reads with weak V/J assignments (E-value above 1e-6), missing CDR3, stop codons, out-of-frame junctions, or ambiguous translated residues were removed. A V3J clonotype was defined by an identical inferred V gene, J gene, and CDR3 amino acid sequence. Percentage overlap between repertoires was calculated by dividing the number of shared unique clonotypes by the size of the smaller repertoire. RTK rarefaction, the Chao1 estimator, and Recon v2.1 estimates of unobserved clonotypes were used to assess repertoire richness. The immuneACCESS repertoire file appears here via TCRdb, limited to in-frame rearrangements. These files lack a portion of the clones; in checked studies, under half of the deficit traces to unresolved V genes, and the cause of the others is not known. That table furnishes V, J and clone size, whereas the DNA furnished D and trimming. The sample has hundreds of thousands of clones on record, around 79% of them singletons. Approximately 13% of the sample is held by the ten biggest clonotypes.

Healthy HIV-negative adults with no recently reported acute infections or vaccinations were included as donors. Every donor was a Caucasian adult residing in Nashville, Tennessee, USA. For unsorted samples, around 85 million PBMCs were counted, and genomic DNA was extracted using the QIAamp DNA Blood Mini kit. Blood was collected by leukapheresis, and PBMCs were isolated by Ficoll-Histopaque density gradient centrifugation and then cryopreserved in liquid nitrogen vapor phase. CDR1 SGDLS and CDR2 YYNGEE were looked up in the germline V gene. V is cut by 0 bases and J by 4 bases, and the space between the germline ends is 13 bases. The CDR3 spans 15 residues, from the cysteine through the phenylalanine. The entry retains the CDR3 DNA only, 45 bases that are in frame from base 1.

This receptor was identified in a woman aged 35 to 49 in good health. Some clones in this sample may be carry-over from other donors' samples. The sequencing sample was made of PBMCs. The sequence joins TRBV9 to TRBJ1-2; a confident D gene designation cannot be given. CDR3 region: CASSVESRRGYGYTF. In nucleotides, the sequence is TGTGCCAGCAGCGTAGAATCCAGACGGGGCTATGGCTACACCTTC.